This TCR beta chain was retrieved from a study of T cells after yellow fever vaccination. Study-wide results and limits: Only a small proportion of the clonotypes turned up in both the CD4 and the CD8 compartments, likely arising from convergent recombination. At less than 97% for CD4 and 88% for CD8, most primary-vaccination clones showed up again after the booster. Any FACS-sorted repertoire could hold abundant clonotypes that contaminate it from the bulk population.

Template switching by 5'RACE produced TCR cDNA, adding a universal primer site and UMIs. Each CDR3 protein gets one entry after TCRdb re-called the 5' RACE reads with MiXCR. The sample holds 500,000 to 650,000 distinct CDR3 sequences; approximately 13% are singletons and the top ten take about 14%. Germline lookup yields CDR1 MNHEY and CDR2 SVGEGT. CDR3 length equals 16 residues. The V and J ends lost 4 bases and 2 bases respectively, with 17 bases between them. Turning to this clonotype: No antigen is known for it.

The material sequenced was PBMCs, taken on the day of the yellow fever booster vaccination. This TCR derives from a man aged 25-40 years who received the YFV17D yellow fever vaccine. V usage is TRBV6-2 or TRBV6-3 and J usage is TRBJ2-5; tentatively, D is TRBD1 (5 bases). CDR3 sequence (DNA): TGTGCCAGCAGTTCACGTCCGGAACACAGGCAAGAGACCCAGTACTTC. Protein sequence: CASSSRPEHRQETQYF.